The following is a T cell receptor beta chain sequence with its context. Its specificity is unknown. This sample is drawn from a study of OX40 agonist ivuxolimab in advanced cancers. Looking at the study overall: As their treatment, patients were administered ivuxolimab, an agonistic anti-OX40 (CD134) antibody.

Study-level results: The expanded peripheral T cells' antigen specificity was not determined. More expanded clones were found, on average, in CD8+ than in CD4+ T cells.

TCRdb's copy holds only in-frame clones and misses some; the assay was immunoSEQ multiplex PCR. Of about 93,000 clones listed, 90% to 95% are singletons. The CDR3 length is 13 residues. Losses at the gene ends were 6 bases for V and 6 bases for J; bases not matched to a gene: 5. Germline CDR1 is MNHEY and CDR2 is SMNVEV (reference sequence). The material sequenced was CD4+ or CD8+ T cells sorted from blood, taken in a trial of the OX40 agonist ivuxolimab. The TCR sequence derives from an adult with an advanced solid tumor such as melanoma, head and neck, liver or kidney cancer. The chain carries TRBV27 and TRBJ2-3, with 8 bases aligning to TRBD2. DNA of the CDR3: TGTGCCAGCAGCACTGGCGGGAGGGATACGCAGTATTTT. Amino acids: CASSTGGRDTQYF.